This TCR beta chain was observed in a study of shared clonotypes between healthy human individuals (TCRdb year 2020). Regarding the complete study: Three men and a couple of women, aged 18 to 49 years, made up the cohort. For each donor, CD4 naive and CD4 memory were each given three plates, CD8 naive was given two plates, and CD8 memory was given one plate. To estimate repertoire size and how much clonotypes are shared between individuals, the study performed deep sequencing of blood TCR repertoires from 4 to 6 healthy adults. Libraries were prepared and TCR repertoires were sequenced by different laboratories using diverse techniques, in order to increase sequencing depth and limit assay-specific biases. Between about 0.9 and 9 billion PBMCs per donor were obtained by leukapheresis. Paper-wide results and their limitations: Compared with non-shared clonotypes, clonotypes shared by all four sorted-subset donors had higher generation probabilities. Sampling was restricted to blood, and TCR repertoires in tissue are likely to differ from TCR repertoires in blood. The small number of donors limited the genetic and exposure-history diversity represented. Sharing across a few donors was observed for 5% to 6.5% of naive CD4, 3% to 4% of naive CD8, 2% to 2.5% of memory CD4, and 0.4% of memory CD8 clonotypes. Incomplete sequencing was indicated by rarefaction of sorted-subset datasets, despite the large sequencing depth. Based on pairwise subsampling, the degree of clonotype sharing among donors was expected to be affected by sequencing depth. Naive subsets generally had larger estimated clonotype richness than memory subsets did.

CD8 naive samples consisted of CD45RO-negative cells that were positively selected for CCR7, yielding a CD45RA+CCR7+ population without TemRA cells. The donors were healthy, HIV-negative adults with no recently reported acute infections or vaccinations. Every donor was a Caucasian adult residing in Nashville, Tennessee, USA. After blood collection by leukapheresis, PBMCs were isolated using Ficoll-Histopaque density gradient centrifugation and then cryopreserved in the vapor phase of liquid nitrogen. Analytical flow cytometry was used to check the purity and quantity of every magnetically sorted T cell population. Each sorted fraction had its genomic DNA isolated and then quantified by UV absorbance on a Nanodrop 2000c. Using the deep immunoSEQ assay, TCR CDR3 regions were amplified from genomic DNA by multiplex PCR. Genomic DNA extracted from each cell subset was distributed evenly over all wells of several immunoSEQ 96-well plates, and each plate served as one replicate. For sorted subsets, roughly 190 ng of genomic DNA, equivalent to some 30,000 T cell genomes, went into each replicate PCR. Purified libraries were quantified with a Qubit 3.0 fluorometer, sized on a Bioanalyzer 2100, and re-quantified with the KAPA Library Quantification kit. Every immunoSEQ 96-well plate was sequenced on a separate single-read 150-cycle Illumina NextSeq 550 flow cell. Regarding the original processing steps: The immunoSEQ output contained only junctional sequences without quality scores, so filtering could not match that applied to full-length reads. Sequences were annotated with PyIR, a Python wrapper for IgBLAST v1.9, using IMGT germline references to assign V/J genes and CDR3. Reads with weak V/J assignments (E-value above 1e-6), missing CDR3, stop codons, out-of-frame junctions, or ambiguous translated residues were removed. A V3J clonotype was defined by an identical inferred V gene, J gene, and CDR3 amino acid sequence. Percentage overlap between repertoires was computed as shared unique clonotypes divided by the size of the smaller repertoire. RTK rarefaction, the Chao1 estimator, and Recon v2.1 estimates of unobserved clonotypes were used to assess repertoire richness. For all TCRbeta clonotypes obtained by the gDNA method from several donors, generation probabilities were computed with OLGA. What TCRdb holds here is the immuneACCESS table cut down to in-frame rearrangements. Part of the clones is not present; checked against another copy, under half of the missing clones reflect an unresolved V gene, and the others are unexplained. From that table come the V and J calls and clone size; the DNA was used to work out D and trimming. Counted in this sample were about 550,000 clones; 95% to 96% of them appeared once. The biggest ten clones account for 0.11% of the sample.

The germline V end is reduced by 4 bases and the J end by 4 bases; junction bases left unmatched: 5. Sequences LGHNA (CDR1) and YSLEER (CDR2) are obtained from the germline V gene. The CDR3 holds 15 amino acids from the cysteine to the phenylalanine. Only the CDR3 DNA stays, 45 bases, in frame from base 1. Concerning this clone itself: Its antigen specificity is not known. No clone much larger than this one lies a single base away; base qualities are absent.

This receptor was identified in a woman aged 25 to 45 in good health. Sequencing was done on a sample of naive CD8+ T cells sorted from blood. Reading the label with the study, this specimen's cell subset or site is: CD45RA+CCR7+. This chain is built from TRBV4-3 and TRBJ2-7; TRBD2 aligns with 12 central bases. The nucleotides read TGCGCCAGCAGCCCCGCTAGCGGGAGGGCATACGAGCAGTACTTC. This codes for CASSPASGRAYEQYF.